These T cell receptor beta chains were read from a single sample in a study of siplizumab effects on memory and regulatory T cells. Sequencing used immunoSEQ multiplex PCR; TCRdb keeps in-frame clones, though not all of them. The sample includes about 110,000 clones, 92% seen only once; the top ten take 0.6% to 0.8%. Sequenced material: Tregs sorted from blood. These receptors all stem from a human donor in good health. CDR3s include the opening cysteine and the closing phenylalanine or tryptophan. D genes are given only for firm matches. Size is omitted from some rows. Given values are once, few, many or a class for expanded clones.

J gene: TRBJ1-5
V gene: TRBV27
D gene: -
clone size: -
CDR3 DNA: TGTGCCAGCAGTGCATGGGTCAATCAGCCCCAGCATTTT
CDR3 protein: CASSAWVNQPQHF

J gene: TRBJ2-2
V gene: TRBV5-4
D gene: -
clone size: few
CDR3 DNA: TGTGCCAGCAGCCTCGATGGTCCACGGCAGGGGAACACCGGGGAGCTGTTTTTT
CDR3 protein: CASSLDGPRQGNTGELFF

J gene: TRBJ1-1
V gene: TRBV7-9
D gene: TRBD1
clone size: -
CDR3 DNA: TGTGCCAGCAGCTTAGGAAGGGGGCCCTTCGACACTGAAGCTTTCTTT
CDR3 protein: CASSLGRGPFDTEAFF

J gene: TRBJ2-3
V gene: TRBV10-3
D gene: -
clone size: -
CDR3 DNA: TGTGCCATCAGACCCCATTCTGGAGATACGCAGTATTTT
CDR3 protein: CAIRPHSGDTQYF

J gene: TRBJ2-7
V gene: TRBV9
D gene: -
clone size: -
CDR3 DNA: TGTGCCAGCAGCGTAGGAAGAGGGTGGGCCTACGAGCAGTACTTC
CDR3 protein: CASSVGRGWAYEQYF

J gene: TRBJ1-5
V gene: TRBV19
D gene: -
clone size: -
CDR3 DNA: TGTGCCAGTAGTATACAGGATTTGGGGGGAGGTCAGCCCCAGCATTTT
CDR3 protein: CASSIQDLGGGQPQHF

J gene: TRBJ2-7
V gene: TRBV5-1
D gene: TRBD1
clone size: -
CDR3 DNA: TGCGCCAGCAGCTTGGTGGCAGGGGGCGTCTCGGAGCAGTACTTC
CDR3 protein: CASSLVAGGVSEQYF

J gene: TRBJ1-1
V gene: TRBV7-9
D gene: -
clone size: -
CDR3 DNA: TGTGCCAGCAGCTTAGGGGCGCTAAACACTGAAGCTTTCTTT
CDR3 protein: CASSLGALNTEAFF

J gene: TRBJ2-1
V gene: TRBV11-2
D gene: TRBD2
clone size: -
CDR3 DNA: TGTGCCAGCAGCTCCATAGCGGGGGAGACCTACAATGAGCAGTTCTTC
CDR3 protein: CASSSIAGETYNEQFF

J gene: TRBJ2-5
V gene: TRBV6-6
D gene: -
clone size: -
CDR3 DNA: TGTGCCAGCAGTTGGCCGGCTAGTTGGAAAGAGACCCAGTACTTC
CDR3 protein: CASSWPASWKETQYF

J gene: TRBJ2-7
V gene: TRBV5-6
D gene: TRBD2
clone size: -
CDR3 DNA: TGTGCCAGCAGTTGGGGACTAGCGGGGGCCTACGAGCAGTACTTC
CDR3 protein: CASSWGLAGAYEQYF

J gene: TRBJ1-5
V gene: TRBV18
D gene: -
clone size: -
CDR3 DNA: TGTGCCAGCTCACCAGATGGAGGTCAGCCCCAGCATTTT
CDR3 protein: CASSPDGGQPQHF

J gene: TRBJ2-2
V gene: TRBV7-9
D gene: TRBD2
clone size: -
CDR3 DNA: TGTGCCAGGCAGCCTCGACTAGCCGCCGGGGAGCTGTTTTTT
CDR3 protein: CARQPRLAAGELFF

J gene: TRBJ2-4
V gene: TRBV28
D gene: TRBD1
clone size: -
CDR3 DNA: TGTGCCAGCAGCCGACAGGGGGCCAAAAACATTCAGTACTTC
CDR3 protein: CASSRQGAKNIQYF

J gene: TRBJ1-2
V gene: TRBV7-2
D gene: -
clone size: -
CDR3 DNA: TGTGCCAGCAGCTTAGTATCGGATCTATACGGCTACACCTTC
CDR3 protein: CASSLVSDLYGYTF

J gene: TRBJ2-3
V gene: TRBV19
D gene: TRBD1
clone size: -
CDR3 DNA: TGTGCCAGTAGAGAGACAGGGCGCACAGATACGCAGTATTTT
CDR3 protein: CASRETGRTDTQYF

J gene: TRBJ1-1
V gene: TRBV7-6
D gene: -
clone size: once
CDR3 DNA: TGTGCCAGCAGGCTCCAGCCGAACACTGAAGCTTTCTTT
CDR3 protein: CASRLQPNTEAFF

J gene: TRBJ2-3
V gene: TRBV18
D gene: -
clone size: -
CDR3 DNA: TGTGCCAGCTCACCTCGGCCCAGCGCCGCAGATACGCAGTATTTT
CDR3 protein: CASSPRPSAADTQYF

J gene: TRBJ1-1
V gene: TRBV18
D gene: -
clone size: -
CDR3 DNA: TGTGCCAGCTCCCCGGGAGATCTTGGAGGAACTGAAGCTTTCTTT
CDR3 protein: CASSPGDLGGTEAFF

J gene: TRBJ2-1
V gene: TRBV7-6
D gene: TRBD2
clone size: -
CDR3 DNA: TGTGCCAGCAGCTTACAAGCGGGAGGGGGGTACAATGAGCAGTTCTTC
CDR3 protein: CASSLQAGGGYNEQFF

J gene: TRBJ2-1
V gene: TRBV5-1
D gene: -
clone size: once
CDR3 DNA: TGCGCCAGCAGCCCGACAGACAATGAGCAGTTCTTC
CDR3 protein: CASSPTDNEQFF

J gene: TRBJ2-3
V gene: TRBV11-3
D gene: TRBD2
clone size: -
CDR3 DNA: TGTGCCAGCAGCACCACTAGCGTGGATACGCAGTATTTT
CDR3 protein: CASSTTSVDTQYF

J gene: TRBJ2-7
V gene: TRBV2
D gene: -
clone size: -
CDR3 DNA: TGTGCCAGCAGTGACCAGGCCGTCTCCTACGAGCAGTACTTC
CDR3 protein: CASSDQAVSYEQYF

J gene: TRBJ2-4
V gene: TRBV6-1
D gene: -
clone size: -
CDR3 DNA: TGTGCCAGCAGTGACCCGGGACCCCCCCGCCACATTCAGTACTTC
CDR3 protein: CASSDPGPPRHIQYF

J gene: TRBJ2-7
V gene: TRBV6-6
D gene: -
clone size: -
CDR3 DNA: TGTGCCAGCAGTTACAACGCACAGGGAAACTACGAGCAGTACTTC
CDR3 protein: CASSYNAQGNYEQYF

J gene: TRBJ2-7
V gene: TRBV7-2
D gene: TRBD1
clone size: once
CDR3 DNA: TGTGCCAGCAGCTTAGACAGGGGCTACGAGCAGTACTTC
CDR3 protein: CASSLDRGYEQYF

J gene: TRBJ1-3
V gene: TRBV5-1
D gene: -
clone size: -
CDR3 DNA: TGCGCCAGCAGCTTGGAAGCCATCGGAAACACCATATATTTT
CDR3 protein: CASSLEAIGNTIYF

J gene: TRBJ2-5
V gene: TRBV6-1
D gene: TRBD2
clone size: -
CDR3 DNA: TGTGCCAGCAGTCTTAGCGGGAAGGAGACCCAGTACTTC
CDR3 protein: CASSLSGKETQYF

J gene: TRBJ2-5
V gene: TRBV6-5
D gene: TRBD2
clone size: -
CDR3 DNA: TGTGCCAGCAGGCCCCTAGCGGGAGCCCGAGAGACCCAGTACTTC
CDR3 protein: CASRPLAGARETQYF

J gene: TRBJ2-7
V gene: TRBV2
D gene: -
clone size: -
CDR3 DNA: TGTGCCAGCAGTGGGCTCAACTACGAGCAGTACTTC
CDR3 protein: CASSGLNYEQYF

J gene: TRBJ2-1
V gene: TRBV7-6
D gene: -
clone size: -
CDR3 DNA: TGTGCCAGCAGCAACCAGGGAGAGCAGTTCTTC
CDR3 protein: CASSNQGEQFF

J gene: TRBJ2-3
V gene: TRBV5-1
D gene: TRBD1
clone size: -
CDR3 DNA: TGCGCCAGCAGCTTGGCCGGACAGGGGGCAGATACGCAGTATTTT
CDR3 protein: CASSLAGQGADTQYF

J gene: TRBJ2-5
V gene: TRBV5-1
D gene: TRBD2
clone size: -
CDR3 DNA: TGCGCCAGCAGCTGGAGCGGGGGTCAAGAGACCCAGTACTTC
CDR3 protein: CASSWSGGQETQYF

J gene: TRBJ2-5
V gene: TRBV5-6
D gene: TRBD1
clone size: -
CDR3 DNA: TGTGCCAGCAGTTCTACAGGGGGCTTAGAGACCCAGTACTTC
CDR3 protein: CASSSTGGLETQYF

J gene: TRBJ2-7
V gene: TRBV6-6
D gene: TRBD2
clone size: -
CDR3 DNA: TGTGCCAGCAGCGTCACTAGCGGGAGCTACGAGCAGTACTTC
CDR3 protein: CASSVTSGSYEQYF

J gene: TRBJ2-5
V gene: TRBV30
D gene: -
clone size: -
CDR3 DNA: TGTGCCTGGAGTATGGCGCCTGGGACCCAGTACTTC
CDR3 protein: CAWSMAPGTQYF

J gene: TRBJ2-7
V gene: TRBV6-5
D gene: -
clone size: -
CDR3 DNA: TGTGCCAGCAGTTACTCGAGGGGACTCCCATACGAGCAGTACTTC
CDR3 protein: CASSYSRGLPYEQYF

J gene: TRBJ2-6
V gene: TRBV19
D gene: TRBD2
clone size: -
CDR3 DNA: TGTGCCAGTAGCGGGAAACTAGCGGGGAGCTCTGGGGCCAACGTCCTGACTTTC
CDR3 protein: CASSGKLAGSSGANVLTF

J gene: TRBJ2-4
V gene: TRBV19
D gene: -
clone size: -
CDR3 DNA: TGTGCCAGTAGTATGGGAAGGGAGCTAGCCAAAAACATTCAGTACTTC
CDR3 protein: CASSMGRELAKNIQYF

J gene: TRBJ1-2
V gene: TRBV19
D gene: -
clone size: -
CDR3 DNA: TGTGCCAGTAAAGCAGATAACTATGGCTACACCTTC
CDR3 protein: CASKADNYGYTF

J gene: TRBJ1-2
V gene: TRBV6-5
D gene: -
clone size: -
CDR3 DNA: TGTGCCAGCAAAGGGGGAGGGGATGGCTACACCTTC
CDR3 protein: CASKGGGDGYTF

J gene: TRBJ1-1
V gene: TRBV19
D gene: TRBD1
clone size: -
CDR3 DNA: TGTGCCAGTATCCCCACAGGGGGCCGGACTGAAGCTTTCTTT
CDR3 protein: CASIPTGGRTEAFF

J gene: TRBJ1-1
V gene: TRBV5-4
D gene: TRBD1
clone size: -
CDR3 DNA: TGTGCCAGCAGCCCCTCAGGACAGGGGGTGGCTTTGCGAGCTTTCTTT
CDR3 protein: CASSPSGQGVALRAFF